The entry that follows covers one T cell receptor beta chain sequence. Its target is unknown. Naive CD8 isolation took CD45RO-negative cells positively selected for CCR7 and excluded terminally differentiated effector memory CD45RA+ cells. This entry belongs to a study of shared clonotypes between healthy human individuals. Generated by immunoSEQ multiplex PCR, the TCRdb table keeps only in-frame clones and is missing some. The data contain around 2,100,000 clones, about 95% of them seen just once; the ten biggest clones take up around 1.2%. The study's findings and limits: It was observed that 5% to 6% of naive CD4 clonotypes were shared across a few donors. The low donor count limited represented genetic and exposure-history diversity. In general, naive subsets displayed greater estimated richness than memory subsets did.

This CDR3 is built from 17 residues. Germline V CDR1 and CDR2: SGHRS, YFSETQ. With 3 bases removed from V and 5 bases from J, the gap between germline ends came to 23 bases. The sequence was obtained from a man in his late teens or twenties in good health. The V gene is TRBV5-1, the J gene TRBJ1-2; D possibly corresponds to TRBD1 (6 bases). Sequenced: naive CD8+ T cells sorted from blood. CDR3 nucleotides: TGCGCCAGCAGCTCCATAGCCTTAATACAGGGAACTTATGGCTACACCTTC. Translation gives CASSSIALIQGTYGYTF.